This TCR beta chain was retrieved from a study of blood T cell repertoires in COVID-19 (dated by TCRdb to the early 2020s). Study-wide context: Samples from collaborators originated in the United States, Italy and Spain and spanned both the acute and convalescent phases of COVID-19. The material from the prospective study consisted of cDNA or gDNA derived from T cells, B-cell-depleted T cells, or PBMCs. Deeply sampled blood TCRbeta repertoires from subjects exposed to, actively infected with, or recovered from COVID-19 were included in the dataset. The repertoires were released in a freely available public database intended as a resource for research on the immune response to SARS-CoV-2. The samples were drawn from two sources: the first 160 participants of the ongoing ImmuneRACE study, and 1,200 or so subjects contributed by 6 global collaborators. The sample metadata nearly always contained a de-identified subject ID, COVID-19 status, age in years and sex. Where available, HLA class I and class II types were obtained from metadata supplied by the sample provider rather than from assay-based typing. What the authors observed across the whole study: The amount of clinical and demographic metadata varied by source and participant and was provided uncurated.

The CDR3 runs 13 residues from the cysteine to the phenylalanine. Only CDR3 DNA is held: 39 bases, read in frame from base 1. V lost 11 bases and J lost 7 bases; the stretch between them is 15 bases long. Of note for this clone: Its antigen is currently not known. No much larger clone exists at a distance of one base, and base qualities are not known.

The immunoSEQ Assay, a bias-controlled multiplex PCR, was used to amplify TCRbeta CDR3 regions from genomic DNA. The paper's processing steps were these. Nucleated cell counts per sample were estimated from amplification of reference gene primers within the assay. To quantify the absolute abundance of each unique TCRbeta CDR3 rearrangement, sequence reads were collapsed and filtered. For each sample, productive Simpson clonality was calculated as the square root of Simpson's diversity index across productive rearrangements. The clones in this table, taken by TCRdb from immuneACCESS, are in-frame only. Not every clone is retained; where verified, under half of the shortfall comes from an unresolved V gene, and the cause of the rest is unknown. The DNA gave D and trimming, while V, J and clone size come from that table. The sample profile shows some 29,000 clones; 76% of them were found once. About 40% of the sample is in the top ten clones.

The collaborating institutions used their own protocols to collect whole blood in K2EDTA tubes. For TCRbeta analysis, collaborator samples were shipped as frozen whole blood, as isolated PBMCs, or as DNA extracted from either sample type. The clonotype was recovered from a man between 65 and 79 years old with acute or convalescent COVID-19. Sequencing input: peripheral blood. The rearranged segments are TRBV12-3 or TRBV12-4 and TRBJ1-6; TRBD1 is a weak D gene call, 5 bases matching. The DNA sequence is as follows: TGTGCCGTCCGCCCAGGGCTCAATTCACCCCTCCACTTT. Translated, it reads CAVRPGLNSPLHF.